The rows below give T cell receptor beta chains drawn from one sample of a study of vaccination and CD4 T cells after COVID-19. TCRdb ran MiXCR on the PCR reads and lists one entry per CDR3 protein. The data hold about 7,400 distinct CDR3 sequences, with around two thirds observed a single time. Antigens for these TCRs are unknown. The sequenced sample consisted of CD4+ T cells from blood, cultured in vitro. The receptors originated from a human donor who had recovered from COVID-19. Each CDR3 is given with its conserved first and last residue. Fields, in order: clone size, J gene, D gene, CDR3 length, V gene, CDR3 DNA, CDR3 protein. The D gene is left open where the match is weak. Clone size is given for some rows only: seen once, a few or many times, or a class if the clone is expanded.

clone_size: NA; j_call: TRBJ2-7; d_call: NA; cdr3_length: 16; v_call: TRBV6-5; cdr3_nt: TGTGCCAGCAGTTACGTCGTGGGGTCGGTATCCTACGAGCAGTACTTC; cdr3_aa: CASSYVVGSVSYEQYF
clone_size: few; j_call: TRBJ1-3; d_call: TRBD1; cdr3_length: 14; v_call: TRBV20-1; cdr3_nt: TGCAGTGCGAGTACAGGGGAAACTGGAAACACCATATATTTT; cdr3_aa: CSASTGETGNTIYF
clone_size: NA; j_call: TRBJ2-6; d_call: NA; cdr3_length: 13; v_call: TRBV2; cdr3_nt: TGTGCCAGCAGTGTCCAGCTCCGAAACGTCCTGACTTTC; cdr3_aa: CASSVQLRNVLTF
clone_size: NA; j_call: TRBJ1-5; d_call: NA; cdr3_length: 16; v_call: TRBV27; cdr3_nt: TGTGCCAGCGCCCTTAGCCCTCAAATTAGCAATCAGCCCCAGCATTTT; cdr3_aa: CASALSPQISNQPQHF
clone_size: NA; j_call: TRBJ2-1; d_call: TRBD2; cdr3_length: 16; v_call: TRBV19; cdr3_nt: TGTGCCAGTAGTACCCGGAGGCTAGCGGTTTACAATGAGCAGTTCTTC; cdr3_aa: CASSTRRLAVYNEQFF
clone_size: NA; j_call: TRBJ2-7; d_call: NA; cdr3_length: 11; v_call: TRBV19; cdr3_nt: TGTGCCACCCCCGGAGGATACGAGCAGTACTTC; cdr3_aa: CATPGGYEQYF
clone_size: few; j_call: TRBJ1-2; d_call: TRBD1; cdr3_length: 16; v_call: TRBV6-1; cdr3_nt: TGTGCCAGCAGTGAATCCGGGACAGCGGATGGATATGGCTACACCTTC; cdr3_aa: CASSESGTADGYGYTF
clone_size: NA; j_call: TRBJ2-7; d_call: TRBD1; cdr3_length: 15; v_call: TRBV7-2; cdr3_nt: TGTGCCAGCAGCTTAGTAGGGGGACAGGCCAACGAGCAGTACTTC; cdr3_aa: CASSLVGGQANEQYF
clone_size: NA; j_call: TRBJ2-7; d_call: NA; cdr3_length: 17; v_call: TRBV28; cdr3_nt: TGTGCCAGCAGTTTATTAGCTGGGGCAGGGATTTCCTACGAGCAGTACTTC; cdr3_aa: CASSLLAGAGISYEQYF
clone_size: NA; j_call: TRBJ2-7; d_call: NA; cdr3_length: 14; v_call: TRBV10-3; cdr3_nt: TGTGCCATCACTAGCGTCGGGGCTTCCTACGAGCAGTACTTC; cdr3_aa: CAITSVGASYEQYF
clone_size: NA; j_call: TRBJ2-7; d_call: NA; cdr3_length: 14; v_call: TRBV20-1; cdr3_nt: TGCAGTGCTACGGCGGCTAGCAGGCGCTACGAGCAGTACTTC; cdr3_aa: CSATAASRRYEQYF
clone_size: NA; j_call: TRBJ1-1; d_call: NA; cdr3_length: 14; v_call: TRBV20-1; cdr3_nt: TGCAGTGCTAGCGCCCACGTCATGAACACTGAAGCTTTCTTT; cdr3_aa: CSASAHVMNTEAFF
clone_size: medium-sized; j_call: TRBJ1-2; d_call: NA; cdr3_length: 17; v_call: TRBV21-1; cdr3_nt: TGTGCCAGCAGCCCCCGGGTAGGTGGTTTAGCTAACTATGGCTACACCTTC; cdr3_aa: CASSPRVGGLANYGYTF
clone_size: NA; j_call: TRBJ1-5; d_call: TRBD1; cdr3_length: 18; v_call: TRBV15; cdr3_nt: TGTGCCACCAGCAGAGGGAACAGGGGGACCGCTTCTGGTCAGCCCCAGCATTTT; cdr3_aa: CATSRGNRGTASGQPQHF
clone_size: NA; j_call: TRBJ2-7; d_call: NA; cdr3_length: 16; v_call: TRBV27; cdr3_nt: TGTGCCAGCAGTTACTCAGGGACGCAGGGAGTCTACGAGCAGTACTTC; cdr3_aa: CASSYSGTQGVYEQYF
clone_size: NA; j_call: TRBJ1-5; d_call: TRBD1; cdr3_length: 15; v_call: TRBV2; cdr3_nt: TGTGCCAGCATGGACAGGGGATATAGCAATCAGCCCCAGCATTTT; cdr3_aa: CASMDRGYSNQPQHF
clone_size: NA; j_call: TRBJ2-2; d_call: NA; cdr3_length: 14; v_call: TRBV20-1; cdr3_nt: TGCAGTGCTATGTACCTAGGGGCCAACGGGGAGCTGTTTTTT; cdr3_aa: CSAMYLGANGELFF
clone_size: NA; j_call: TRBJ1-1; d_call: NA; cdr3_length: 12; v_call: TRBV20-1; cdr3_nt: TGCAGTGCTAGAAAAACAGGGTCTGAAGCTTTCTTT; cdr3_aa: CSARKTGSEAFF
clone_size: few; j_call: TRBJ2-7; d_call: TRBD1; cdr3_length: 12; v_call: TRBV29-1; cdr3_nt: TGCAGCGGGACAGGGGCGGCCTACGAGCAGTACTTC; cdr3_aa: CSGTGAAYEQYF
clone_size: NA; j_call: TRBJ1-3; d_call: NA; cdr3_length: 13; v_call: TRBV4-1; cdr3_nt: TGCGCCAGCAGTCAAAATACTGGAAACACCATATATTTT; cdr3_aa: CASSQNTGNTIYF
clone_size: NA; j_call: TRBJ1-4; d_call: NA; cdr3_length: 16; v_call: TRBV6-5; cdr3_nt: TGTGCCAGCAGTTACGGGGGGGAACAGGCCAATGAAAAACTGTTTTTT; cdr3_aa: CASSYGGEQANEKLFF
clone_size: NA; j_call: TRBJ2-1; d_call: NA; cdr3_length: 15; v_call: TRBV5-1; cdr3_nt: TGCGCCAGCAGCTCCCCTGGATCGACGTACAATGAGCAGTTCTTC; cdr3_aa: CASSSPGSTYNEQFF
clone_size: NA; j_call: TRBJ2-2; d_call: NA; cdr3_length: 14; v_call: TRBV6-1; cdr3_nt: TGTGCCAGCAGTGGAGATGATTGGACCGGGGAGCTGTTTTTT; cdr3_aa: CASSGDDWTGELFF
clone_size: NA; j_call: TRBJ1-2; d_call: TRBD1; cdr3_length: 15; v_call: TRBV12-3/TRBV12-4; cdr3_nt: TGTGCCAGCAGTTTAACGTCAGGGGGAAACAATGGCTACACCTTC; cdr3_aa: CASSLTSGGNNGYTF
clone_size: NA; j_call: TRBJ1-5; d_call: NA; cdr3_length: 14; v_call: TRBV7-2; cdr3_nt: TGTGCCAGCAGCTTAATCGGGGGAAATCAGCCCCAGCATTTT; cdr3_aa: CASSLIGGNQPQHF
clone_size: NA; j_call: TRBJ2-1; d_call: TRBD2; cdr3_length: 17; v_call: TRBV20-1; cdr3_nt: TGCAGTGCTCACGGACTAGCGGGGCGGGCTCGAATCGATGAGCAGTTCTTC; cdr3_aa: CSAHGLAGRARIDEQFF
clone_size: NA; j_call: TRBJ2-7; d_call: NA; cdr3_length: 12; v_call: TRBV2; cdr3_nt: TGTGCCAGCAGTGCAACAGGGTTAGAGCAGTACTTC; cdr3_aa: CASSATGLEQYF
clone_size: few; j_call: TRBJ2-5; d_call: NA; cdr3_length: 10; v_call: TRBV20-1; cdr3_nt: TGCAGTGCTTTGGGGGAGACCCAGTACTTC; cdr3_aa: CSALGETQYF
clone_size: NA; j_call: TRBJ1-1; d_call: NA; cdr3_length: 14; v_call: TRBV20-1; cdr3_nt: TGCAGTGCTGCACTAGGGCCAGGAAACACTGAAGCTTTCTTT; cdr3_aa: CSAALGPGNTEAFF
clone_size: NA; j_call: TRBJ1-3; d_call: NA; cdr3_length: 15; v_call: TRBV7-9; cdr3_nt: TGTGCCAGCAGCCAAGGACAATACTCTGGAAACACCATATATTTT; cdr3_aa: CASSQGQYSGNTIYF
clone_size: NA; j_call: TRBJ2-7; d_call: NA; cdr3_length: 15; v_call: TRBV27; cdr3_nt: TGTGCCAGCAGTTTAAAGGGAGTTAACTCCTACGAGCAGTACTTC; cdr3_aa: CASSLKGVNSYEQYF
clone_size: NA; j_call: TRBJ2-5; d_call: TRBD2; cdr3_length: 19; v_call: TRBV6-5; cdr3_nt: TGTGCCAGCAGTTACTCGTTCCGGACTAGCGGGAGGGCCAAAGAGACCCAGTACTTC; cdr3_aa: CASSYSFRTSGRAKETQYF
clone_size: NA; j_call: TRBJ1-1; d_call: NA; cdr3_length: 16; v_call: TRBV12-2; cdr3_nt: TGTGCAAGTCGCCCGCGGATGAGGGGTATGAACACTGAAGCTTTCTTT; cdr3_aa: CASRPRMRGMNTEAFF
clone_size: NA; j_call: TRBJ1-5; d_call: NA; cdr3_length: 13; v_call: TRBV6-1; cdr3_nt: TGTGCCAGCAGTGCTCGGGGTTTTGAGCCCCAGCATTTT; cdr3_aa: CASSARGFEPQHF
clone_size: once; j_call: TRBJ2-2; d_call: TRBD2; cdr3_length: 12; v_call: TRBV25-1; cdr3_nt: TGTGCCGGGGGGGACGGGACCGGGGAGCTGTTTTTT; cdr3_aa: CAGGDGTGELFF
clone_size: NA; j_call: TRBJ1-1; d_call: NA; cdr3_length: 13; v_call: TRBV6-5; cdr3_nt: TGTGCCAGCAGTTACGAGGGAAACACTGAAGCTTTCTTT; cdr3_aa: CASSYEGNTEAFF
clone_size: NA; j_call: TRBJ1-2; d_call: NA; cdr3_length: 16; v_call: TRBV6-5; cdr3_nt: TGTGCCAGCAGTTCGCCCCGAGGGGGGGCCAGCTATGGCTACACCTTC; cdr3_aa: CASSSPRGGASYGYTF
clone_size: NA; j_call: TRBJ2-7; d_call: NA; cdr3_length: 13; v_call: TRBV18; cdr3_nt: TGTGCCAGCTCACCAGCCCAGGACGATGAGCAGTACTTC; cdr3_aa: CASSPAQDDEQYF
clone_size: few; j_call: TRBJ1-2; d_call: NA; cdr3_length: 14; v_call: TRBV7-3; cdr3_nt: TGTGCCAGCAGCCCAGGTGCAGGCGTCTATGGCTACACCTTC; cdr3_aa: CASSPGAGVYGYTF
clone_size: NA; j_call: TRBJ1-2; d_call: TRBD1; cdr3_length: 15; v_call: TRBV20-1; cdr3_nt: TGCAGTGCCGGGACAGCGGGGGCGGAAAGAAGTGGCTACACCTTC; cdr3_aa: CSAGTAGAERSGYTF
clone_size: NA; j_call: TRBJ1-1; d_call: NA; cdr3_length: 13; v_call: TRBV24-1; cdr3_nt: TGTGCCACCAGTGATTTGGGCTCGGGTAAAGCTTTCTTT; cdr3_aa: CATSDLGSGKAFF
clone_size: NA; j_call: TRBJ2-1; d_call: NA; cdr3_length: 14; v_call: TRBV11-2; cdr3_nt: TGTGCCAGCAGCTTAGATAGGGCCAACAATGAGCAGTTCTTC; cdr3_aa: CASSLDRANNEQFF
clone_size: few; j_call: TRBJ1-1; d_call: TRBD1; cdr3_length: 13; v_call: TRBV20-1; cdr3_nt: TGCAGTGCTAGCAAGGACAGGGGTTCTGAAGCTTTCTTT; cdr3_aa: CSASKDRGSEAFF